One and the same sample provided the 20 T cell receptor beta chains below, sequenced in a study of Graves' ophthalmopathy and Graves' hyperthyroidism (dated by TCRdb to about 2018). Instrument used: Illumina HiSeq 2000. TCR beta CDR3 regions were amplified from RNA transcripts for repertoire sequencing. The first round of RT-PCR was done with HTBI primers and the Qiagen OneStep RT-PCR kit, and was followed by a second round of multiplex PCR, then size selection and purification. TCRdb handled the public reads itself, with Q25 trimming in fastp and clone calling in MiXCR, and kept productive beta chains. Each CDR3 protein appears once, grouped with its most common genes and DNA. Within this sample are about 220,000 distinct CDR3 sequences, with around a fifth of them counted one time only. Together, the top ten hold roughly 44% of the sample. Material for sequencing was peripheral blood. All receptors come from a woman aged 50 to 60 with Graves' ophthalmopathy. Donor details come from another sample of the same person, matched by shared clones.

The rearrangement links TRBV7-9 to TRBJ2-7; 11 nucleotides match TRBD1. The trim removed 4 bases at V and 0 bases at J, leaving 2 bases unmatched. Germline CDR1 reads SEHNR; CDR2 reads FQNEAQ (reference sequence). This CDR3 has 15 amino acids. Written as DNA, the CDR3 is TGTGCCAGCAGCTGGGGGACAGGGGGCTCCTACGAGCAGTACTTC. It codes for CASSWGTGGSYEQYF.

The gene calls are TRBV20-1 and TRBJ1-5; D uncertain. The CDR3 covers 15 residues. Deletions cut 2 bases from V and 3 bases from J, with 14 bases between. The germline CDR1 and CDR2 sequences are DFQATT and SNEGSKA (reference sequence). For the CDR3, the DNA is TGCAGTGCTAGAACCATGGACCTTACCAATCAGCCCCAGCATTTT. It translates to CSARTMDLTNQPQHF.

Concerning this clonotype: This may come from a read error, since a much larger clone is one base off. This sequence joins TRBV6-1 and TRBJ1-5; D is ambiguous. The CDR3 runs to 13 residues. Germline CDR1 is MNHNS and CDR2 is SASEGT. V was shortened by 5 bases and J by 9 bases, with 14 bases between the two germline ends. The CDR3 reads CASSQVAGMPQHF. DNA for the CDR3: TGTGCCAGCAGTCAGGTGGCGGGCATGCCCCAGCATTTT.

This clonotype was recorded many times. The chain combines TRBV7-2 with TRBJ2-2; 8 nucleotides agree with TRBD1. Germline trimming cut 5 bases from V and 6 bases from J; bases unmatched to any gene: 8. CDR3 length: 15 residues. Per the germline V gene, CDR1 is SGHTA and CDR2 is FQGNSA. CDR3 in amino acids: CASSAGTGYAGELFF. CDR3 nucleotides: TGTGCCAGCAGCGCCGGGACAGGCTACGCCGGGGAGCTGTTTTTT.

This clonotype was recorded once. The V call is TRBV28, the J call TRBJ2-5; D is possibly TRBD1 or TRBD2 (6 bases each). Trimming took off 3 bases at V and 7 bases at J, with 9 bases between the two ends. CDR3 length: 12 residues. Germline lookup yields CDR1 MDHEN and CDR2 SYDVKM. The CDR3 coding sequence is TGTGCCAGCAGTTTGAAGGGGGGGACCCAGTACTTC. This codes for CASSLKGGTQYF.

This clonotype was seen more than once but under ten times. The DNA for the CDR3 is TGTGCCAGCAGCTTCGCGTCGGGACAGGGGATTTACGAGCAGTACTTC. It translates to CASSFASGQGIYEQYF. The rearrangement links TRBV5-6 to TRBJ2-7; TRBD1 matches 10 bases. V lost 2 bases to trimming and J lost 4 bases; unmatched junction nucleotides: 9. The length of the CDR3 is 16 residues. The germline V gene encodes CDR1 SGHDT and CDR2 YYEEEE.

The chain carries TRBV20-1 and TRBJ2-7; possibly TRBD2 for D (6 bases). Looked up from germline, CDR1 is DFQATT and CDR2 is SNEGSKA (reference sequence). This CDR3 has 13 amino acids. V was pared by 6 bases and J by 6 bases, with 18 bases between. CDR3 loop: CSAGLGEEGEQYF. DNA of the CDR3: TGCAGTGCCGGGTTGGGGGAGGAGGGCGAGCAGTACTTC.

This sequence joins TRBV6-1 and TRBJ2-5, with 8 positions matching TRBD2. With 4 bases clipped from V and 3 bases from J, the junction kept 7 bases outside the gene matches. In germline, CDR1 is MNHNS, CDR2 SASEGT. The length of the CDR3 is 15 residues. The DNA for the CDR3 is TGTGCCAGCAGTGTCGACGGACTAGCAGAAGAGACCCAGTACTTC. It yields the protein CASSVDGLAEETQYF.

This clonotype was seen at least ten times. The chain is built from TRBV12-3 or TRBV12-4 and TRBJ1-3; D is unclear. Between the trimmed V and J ends, which lost 8 bases and 4 bases, there was a span of 18 bases. The CDR3 extends over 15 amino acids. The CDR3 region is CASHGSGNGGNTIYF. In DNA, the CDR3 is TGTGCCAGCCATGGATCGGGGAACGGCGGAAACACCATATATTTT.

There are many counts of this clonotype. The chain recombines TRBV28 with TRBJ2-5; the match to TRBD2 covers 14 bases. V trimming: 6 bases; J trimming: 4 bases; junction bases outside the gene matches: 4. CDR1 and CDR2 (germline): MDHEN, SYDVKM. CDR3 length: 15 residues. The DNA for the CDR3 is TGTGCCAGCAGGGCGGGACTAGCGGGAGTAGAGACCCAGTACTTC. This codes for CASRAGLAGVETQYF.

This clonotype was seen many times. The chain is built from TRBV6-1 and TRBJ2-5; no reliable D call. The CDR3 runs 14 residues. Germline loops: CDR1 MNHNS, CDR2 SASEGT. The V end was cut by 6 bases, the J end by 5 bases, with 16 bases between. The CDR3 region has the DNA TGTGCCAGCAGACCTGGGTGGGCCCGGGAGACCCAGTACTTC. This codes for CASRPGWARETQYF.

This clonotype occurred many times. This sequence joins TRBV29-1 and TRBJ1-1; 8 bases line up with TRBD1. CDR3 length: 15 residues. Germline CDR1 reads SQVTM; CDR2 reads ANQGSEA. Trimming took 6 bases from V and 8 from J; bases not matched to a gene: 17. CDR3 amino acids: CSVGGGTGLKSEAFF. CDR3 DNA sequence: TGCAGCGTAGGGGGGGGGACAGGCCTAAAGTCGGAAGCTTTCTTT.

The V call is TRBV20-1, the J call TRBJ2-3; 8 positions match TRBD1. The V and J ends lost 1 base and 2 bases, in that order; junction bases with no gene match: 11. CDR1 is DFQATT and CDR2 is SNEGSKA in the germline V gene (reference sequence). The CDR3 runs to 17 residues. The CDR3, as DNA: TGCAGTGCTAGAGGGACAGGGCCGAGGTTAAACACAGATACGCAGTATTTT. Protein: CSARGTGPRLNTDTQYF.

This clonotype was counted only a few times. The J gene is TRBJ2-2, the V gene TRBV7-2; 7 bases are a match to TRBD2. The CDR3 has 14 amino acids. Germline V gene data show CDR1 as SGHTA and CDR2 as FQGNSA. With V trimmed by 5 bases and J by 6 bases, 6 bases remained unmatched. In DNA form, the CDR3 reads TGTGCCAGCAGCCTATCGGGAGGCGCCGGGGAGCTGTTTTTT. Translating it yields CASSLSGGAGELFF.

This clonotype was found many times. In nucleotides, the CDR3 is TGTGCCAGTAGACACCTGAACACTGAAGCTTTCTTT. Its protein product is CASRHLNTEAFF. The chain has TRBV27 and TRBJ1-1; D is unclear. Germline V gives CDR1 MNHEY, CDR2 SMNVEV (reference sequence). This CDR3 is built from 12 residues. V was clipped by 9 bases and J by 0 bases, with 8 bases between them.

Ten or more counts support this clonotype. The chain is built from TRBV6-5 and TRBJ2-6; maybe TRBD2 (6 bases). Germline lookup yields CDR1 MNHEY and CDR2 SVGAGI. The germline V and J ends were trimmed by 7 bases and 1 base, with 11 bases remaining between them. CDR3 length: 15 residues. The CDR3 nucleotides are TGTGCCAGCACCTGGAGGGTGTCTGGGGCCAACGTCCTGACTTTC. This codes for CASTWRVSGANVLTF.

Concerning this clonotype itself: A much larger clone differs by one base, so this may be a read error. This chain joins TRBV2 and TRBJ2-7; 7 nucleotides line up with TRBD2. Germline V CDR1 and CDR2: SNHLY, FYNNEI. This CDR3 has 12 residues. Trimming cost V 1 base and J 6 bases; bases outside gene matches: 0. CDR3 region: CASSEGGGEQYF. In DNA form, the CDR3 reads TGTGCCAGCAGTGAAGGGGGGGGCGAGCAGTACTTC.

Ten or more counts support this clonotype. This chain joins TRBV5-1 and TRBJ1-1, with TRBD1 as a possible D gene (6 bases). Germline CDR1 SGHRS, CDR2 YFSETQ. V gave up 3 bases and J gave up 5 bases, with 14 bases separating them. This CDR3 is built from 14 residues. The CDR3: CASSWGQGKTEAFF. Written as DNA, the CDR3 is TGCGCCAGCAGCTGGGGGCAGGGGAAGACTGAAGCTTTCTTT.

This clonotype was picked up many times. The chain carries TRBV6-5 and TRBJ2-7, with 7 bases identical to TRBD2. The germline gives CDR1 MNHEY, CDR2 SVGAGI. J lost 2 bases, V lost 6 bases, and 13 bases had no gene match. The CDR3 runs 16 residues. CDR3 bases: TGTGCCAGCAGGATGGGCTATGCGGGAGTTACCTACGAGCAGTACTTC. Translation: CASRMGYAGVTYEQYF.

This clonotype was recorded many times. The chain uses TRBV4-1 and TRBJ2-5; 7 positions agree with TRBD1. The germline V gene has CDR1 MGHRA and CDR2 YSYEKL. Trimming removed 0 bases from V and 5 bases from J; junction bases left unmatched: 9. There are 16 residues in the CDR3. CDR3 DNA: TGCGCCAGCAGCCAAGACCTTACAGGGGATCTGGAGACCCAGTACTTC. This sequence encodes CASSQDLTGDLETQYF.